This T cell receptor (beta chain) was retrieved from a study of T cells in Graves' hyperthyroidism and ophthalmopathy. This CDR3 spans 16 amino acids. V was pared by 5 bases and J by 0 bases, with 14 bases between. Germline V gives CDR1 SGHVS, CDR2 FQNEAQ. The investigators amplified TCR beta CDR3 regions from RNA transcripts. A first-round RT-PCR of the TCR CDR3 used the HTBI primer set. TCRdb re-analysed the multiplex PCR reads in MiXCR, keeping a single row per CDR3 protein. This table holds hundreds of thousands of distinct CDR3 sequences, about 20% found once. This clonotype came up a few times. The clonotype comes from a man aged 40-50 years with Graves' ophthalmopathy. The material sequenced was blood. V and J are TRBV7-8 and TRBJ1-5; D is possibly TRBD1 (6 bases). CDR3 amino acids: CASSRVRTDSNQPQHF. Here the CDR3 DNA reads TGTGCCAGCAGCCGAGTGCGGACAGATAGCAATCAGCCCCAGCATTTT. Full variable domain (rest looked up from reference TRBV7-8 and TRBJ1-5): GAGVSQSPRYKVAKRGQDVALRCDPISGHVSLFWYQQALGQGPEFLTYFQNEAQLDKSGLPSDRFFAERPEGSVSTLKIQRTQQEDSAVYLCASSRVRTDSNQPQHFGDGTRLSIL.